These 32 T cell receptor beta chains share one sample of origin, sequenced in a study of blood T cell repertoires in COVID-19. Using immunoSEQ multiplex PCR, the repertoire was profiled, and TCRdb retains in-frame clones only, with some absent. The sample lists under 250,000 clones; around four fifths were seen once. Sequenced input: peripheral blood. These receptors were collected from a woman between 45 and 65 years old with acute or convalescent COVID-19.

This clone was detected once. The chain uses TRBV7-9 and TRBJ1-2, with 7 bases aligning to TRBD1. Germline assignment: CDR1 SEHNR and CDR2 FQNEAQ (reference sequence). J gave up 0 bases and V 4 bases, and 11 bases lay outside the gene matches. The CDR3 length is 17 residues. Here the CDR3 DNA reads TGTGCCAGCAGCTCCTTTCTGGACAGGCCAGCTAACTATGGCTACACCTTC. This encodes CASSSFLDRPANYGYTF.

The chain has TRBV4-2 and TRBJ1-5, with 7 bases that match TRBD1. Germline CDR1 reads LGHNA; CDR2 reads YNFKEQ. Losses at the gene ends were 0 bases for V and 4 bases for J; bases not matched to a gene: 6. The CDR3 length is 16 residues. CDR3 in DNA: TGTGCCAGCAGCCAAGATGGGGGACAGTTTAATCAGCCCCAGCATTTT. It is translated as CASSQDGGQFNQPQHF.

V gene TRBV18 combines with J gene TRBJ2-1, with D tentatively TRBD1 (6 bases). Germline CDR1 is KGHSH and CDR2 is LQKENI. Trimming took 3 bases from V and 10 from J, leaving 13 bases between them. CDR3 length equals 13 residues. The CDR3 sequence is CASSPGQPPEQFF. CDR3 nucleotide sequence: TGTGCCAGCTCACCTGGACAGCCACCCGAGCAGTTCTTC.

This rearrangement joins TRBV20-1 to TRBJ2-1; D unclear. The CDR3 totals 11 residues. CDR1 DFQATT and CDR2 SNEGSKA come from the germline V gene (reference sequence). Trimming removed 3 bases at V and 7 bases at J, with 7 bases between. CDR3 nucleotide sequence: TGCAGTGCTAGTAAGCAAAATGAGCAGTTCTTC. Amino acids: CSASKQNEQFF.

The chain is built from TRBV6-5 and TRBJ2-3; the D is unclear. Trimming took off 1 base at V and 2 bases at J, with 7 bases between the two ends. Per the germline V gene, CDR1 is MNHEY and CDR2 is SVGAGI. The length of the CDR3 is 14 residues. The CDR3 is CASSYLRHTDTQYF. DNA for the CDR3: TGTGCCAGCAGTTACTTAAGACACACAGATACGCAGTATTTT.

Regarding this clone: The same CDR3 arises from other DNA sequences in this sample as well. This chain links TRBV27 with TRBJ2-7; TRBD1 aligns across 7 bases. J was trimmed by 2 bases and V by 2 bases; bases with no gene match: 3. The CDR3 spans 14 residues. The germline V gene encodes CDR1 MNHEY and CDR2 SMNVEV (reference sequence). Here the CDR3 DNA reads TGTGCCAGCAGTTTACGGGACAGCACCTACGAGCAGTACTTC. This codes for CASSLRDSTYEQYF.

This chain joins TRBV6-5 and TRBJ1-2; D possibly corresponds to TRBD1 (5 bases). The CDR3 runs to 16 residues. Trimming removed 1 base at V and 2 bases at J, with 14 bases between. Per the germline V gene, CDR1 is MNHEY and CDR2 is SVGAGI. The CDR3 DNA is TGTGCCAGCAGTTACTTTCAGGGCGGATCAAACTATGGCTACACCTTC. Translation gives CASSYFQGGSNYGYTF.

The genes are TRBV18 and TRBJ1-5; D not certain. The CDR3 sequence is 13 residues long. Per the germline V gene, CDR1 is KGHSH and CDR2 is LQKENI. V shed 10 bases and J shed 3 bases, with 13 bases lying between them. The CDR3 reads CATATDLNQPQHF. The CDR3 nucleotides are TGTGCCACCGCAACAGATCTCAATCAGCCCCAGCATTTT.

The gene calls are TRBV6-6 and TRBJ1-2, with 12 nucleotides matching TRBD1. The CDR3 covers 14 residues. Germline V gives CDR1 MNHNY, CDR2 SVGAGI (reference sequence). Trimming cost V 6 bases and J 10 bases; bases outside gene matches: 9. The CDR3 DNA reads TGTGCCAGCAGCGCCAGGGGACAGGGGGCAGTCTACACCTTC. Its protein product is CASSARGQGAVYTF.

This clone was observed a few times. The chain uses TRBV3-1 (or the pseudogene TRBV3-2) and TRBJ2-5, with D possibly TRBD1 on 5 matching bases. The V end was cut by 2 bases, the J end by 4 bases, with 11 bases between. Germline V gene data show CDR1 as LGHDT and CDR2 as YNNKEL (reference sequence). CDR3 size: 14 residues. The CDR3 is CASSQLGVRETQYF. The CDR3 coding sequence is TGTGCCAGCAGCCAATTAGGGGTCAGAGAGACCCAGTACTTC.

The V and J genes are TRBV19 and TRBJ2-7, with D tentatively TRBD2 (6 bases). This CDR3 is 14 amino acids long. Germline lookup yields CDR1 LNHDA and CDR2 SQIVND (reference sequence). Trimming took off 3 bases at V and 5 bases at J, with 14 bases between the two ends. CDR3 residues: CASSMAGGSHEQYF. The CDR3 bases are TGTGCCAGTAGTATGGCCGGAGGGTCCCACGAGCAGTACTTC.

This rearrangement joins TRBV5-5 to TRBJ2-7; 10 nucleotides align to TRBD1. The germline V gene has CDR1 SGHKS and CDR2 YYEKEE (reference sequence). Germline trimming cut 1 base from V and 0 bases from J; bases unmatched to any gene: 13. This CDR3 region has 19 residues. CDR3 region: CASSLLGTGAYGNSYEQYF. CDR3 in DNA: TGTGCCAGCAGCTTGCTTGGGACAGGGGCTTATGGGAACTCCTACGAGCAGTACTTC. Full variable domain (remainder filled in from reference TRBV5-5 and TRBJ2-7): DAGVTQSPTHLIKTRGQQVTLRCSPISGHKSVSWYQQVLGQGPQFIFQYYEKEERGRGNFPDRFSARQFPNYSSELNVNALLLGDSALYLCASSLLGTGAYGNSYEQYFGPGTRLTVT.

The chain links TRBV18 to TRBJ2-1; D call uncertain. The CDR3 is 13 amino acids. V was shortened by 2 bases and J by 6 bases, with 8 bases between the two germline ends. Germline V gene data show CDR1 as KGHSH and CDR2 as LQKENI. This chain's CDR3 is CASSPGSSNEQFF. CDR3 DNA sequence: TGTGCCAGCTCACCAGGTAGCAGCAATGAGCAGTTCTTC.

The chain links TRBV24-1 to TRBJ2-2; 9 nucleotides line up with TRBD1. V shed 4 bases, J shed 6 bases, and the junction held 11 bases outside the gene matches. Germline-derived CDR1 and CDR2 are KGHDR and SFDVKD. The CDR3 is 17 residues long. CDR3 in DNA: TGTGCCACCAGTGACCGGAAGGGACAGGGAATTCCCGGGGAGCTGTTTTTT. It encodes CATSDRKGQGIPGELFF.

V is TRBV30 and J is TRBJ2-3; 7 bases agree with TRBD2. The CDR3 runs to 14 residues. Germline-derived CDR1 and CDR2 are GTSNPN and SVGIG (reference sequence). V lost 3 bases, J lost 3 bases, and 6 bases stayed unmatched. CDR3 nucleotide sequence: TGTGCCTGGAGGATGGCGGGAGTGACAGATACGCAGTATTTT. Its protein product is CAWRMAGVTDTQYF.

The genes are TRBV19 and TRBJ1-5, with 9 positions matching TRBD1. V lost 11 bases, J lost 0 bases, and 14 bases stayed unmatched. The CDR3 length is 17 residues. Germline CDR1 LNHDA, CDR2 SQIVND (reference sequence). CDR3 region: CAPNRDRAPYSNQPQHF. CDR3 in DNA: TGTGCCCCAAACCGGGACAGGGCTCCGTATAGCAATCAGCCCCAGCATTTT. Full variable domain (outside the CDR3, taken from reference TRBV19 and TRBJ1-5): DGGITQSPKYLFRKEGQNVTLSCEQNLNHDAMYWYRQDPGQGLRLIYYSQIVNDFQKGDIAEGYSVSREKKESFPLTVTSAQKNPTAFYLCAPNRDRAPYSNQPQHFGDGTRLSIL.

The chain joins TRBV15 to TRBJ2-7; 8 positions match TRBD2. The V and J ends lost 5 bases and 3 bases, in that order; junction bases with no gene match: 12. The CDR3 has 16 residues. Germline V gene sequence: CDR1 LNHNV, CDR2 YYDKDF (reference sequence). The CDR3 here is CATSDNLREAIYEQYF. CDR3 nucleotide sequence: TGTGCCACCAGCGATAATTTGCGGGAGGCCATCTACGAGCAGTACTTC.

Of note for this clone: No conserved phenylalanine or tryptophan is present at the end of the CDR3, so a read error is the likely explanation. No DNA is shown, since the ends of the CDR3 on it are uncertain; the CDR3 is the one TCRdb lists. The V gene is TRBV5-1, the J gene TRBJ2-3; no check of the table's D call, TRBD1, against the DNA was made. Both ends counted, the CDR3 spans 13 residues. Germline CDR1 and CDR2: SGHRS and YFSETQ. The CDR3 reads CASSYPGQGETPS.

V gene TRBV24-1 combines with J gene TRBJ2-5; D perhaps matches TRBD1 (6 bases). Germline-derived CDR1 and CDR2 are KGHDR and SFDVKD. With 6 bases removed from V and 7 bases from J, the gap between germline ends came to 20 bases. This CDR3 is 15 amino acids long. The CDR3 sequence is CATSRDTLDSGTQYF. The CDR3 coding sequence is TGTGCCACCAGTAGGGACACCCTCGATTCGGGGACCCAGTACTTC.

CDR3 sequence: CASSQDERTSGVSSYEQYF. Written as DNA, the CDR3 is TGTGCCAGCAGCCAAGATGAAAGGACTAGCGGGGTTAGCTCCTACGAGCAGTACTTC. The V gene is TRBV4-2, the J gene TRBJ2-7, with TRBD2 matching 12 bases. The CDR3 has 19 amino acids. The germline V gene encodes CDR1 LGHNA and CDR2 YNFKEQ. Losses at the gene ends were 0 bases for V and 0 bases for J; bases not matched to a gene: 9.

The CDR3 spells CSVDPGDRGHSLGYTF. The CDR3 DNA follows: TGCAGCGTTGACCCCGGGGACAGGGGGCATAGTTTGGGCTACACCTTC. The J gene is TRBJ1-2, the V gene TRBV29-1; 12 positions agree with TRBD1. With 3 bases clipped from V and 8 bases from J, the junction kept 13 bases outside the gene matches. The CDR3 extends over 16 amino acids. Germline V gives CDR1 SQVTM, CDR2 ANQGSEA.

The rearrangement links TRBV11-2 to TRBJ2-7, with 7 bases fitting TRBD1. CDR1 is SGHAT, CDR2 FQNNGV, per germline. J was trimmed by 7 bases and V by 5 bases; bases with no gene match: 5. This CDR3 spans 12 amino acids. CDR3 region: CASSTGTAEQYF. The CDR3, as DNA: TGTGCCAGCAGCACCGGGACAGCGGAGCAGTACTTC.

This chain connects TRBV25-1 to TRBJ2-3; D not certain. Germline CDR1 reads MGHDK; CDR2 reads SYGVNS. With 5 bases removed from V and 2 bases from J, the gap between germline ends came to 8 bases. The CDR3 runs to 13 residues. CDR3 sequence: CASSRPFTDTQYF. For the CDR3, the DNA is TGTGCCAGCAGTCGTCCCTTCACAGATACGCAGTATTTT.

The rearrangement joins TRBV28 to TRBJ2-3; the D gene is possibly TRBD2 (6 bases). Germline V gene sequence: CDR1 MDHEN, CDR2 SYDVKM. The V and J ends lost 4 bases and 5 bases respectively, with 10 bases between them. CDR3 length: 13 residues. Here the CDR3 reads CASSSPTRDTQYF. DNA for the CDR3: TGTGCCAGCAGTTCCCCGACTAGAGATACGCAGTATTTT.

The chain carries TRBV6-6 and TRBJ1-2, with D possibly being TRBD1 (5 bases). The V end was cut by 5 bases, the J end by 5 bases, with 27 bases between. There are 18 residues in the CDR3. Germline-derived CDR1 and CDR2 are MNHNY and SVGAGI (reference sequence). The CDR3 sequence: CASSPRDGKRGESYGYTF. CDR3 sequence (DNA): TGTGCCAGCAGTCCCCGGGACGGAAAACGCGGGGAGTCTTATGGCTACACCTTC.

The chain employs TRBV7-3 and TRBJ2-1, with 10 bases lining up with TRBD1. Germline CDR1 SGHTA, CDR2 FQGTGA. The CDR3 totals 15 residues. V dropped 5 bases and J dropped 6; count of bases not matched to a gene: 7. CDR3 sequence reads: CASSGRDRGANEQFF. As DNA, the CDR3 is TGTGCCAGCAGCGGCCGGGACAGGGGTGCCAATGAGCAGTTCTTC.

This clone was detected once. This chain uses TRBV5-1 with TRBJ1-1; D call uncertain. V shed 0 bases and J shed 0 bases, with 12 bases lying between them. The CDR3 has 16 amino acids. Per germline, CDR1 SGHRS and CDR2 YFSETQ. The DNA for the CDR3 is TGCGCCAGCAGCTTGGGGGCGGCGGGGATGAACACTGAAGCTTTCTTT. This sequence encodes CASSLGAAGMNTEAFF.

The V call is TRBV15, the J call TRBJ1-6; D remains ambiguous. The CDR3 consists of 16 residues. CDR1 LNHNV and CDR2 YYDKDF come from the germline V gene (reference sequence). V lost 3 bases and J lost 1, with 10 bases in between. The DNA for the CDR3 is TGTGCCACCAGCAGTGCGTTAAGATCCTATAATTCACCCCTCCACTTT. Amino acids: CATSSALRSYNSPLHF.

This clone was observed a handful of times. V is TRBV27 and J is TRBJ2-1; D is perhaps TRBD1 (5 bases). The germline V gene has CDR1 MNHEY and CDR2 SMNVEV (reference sequence). The germline V and J ends were trimmed by 7 bases and 8 bases, with 12 bases remaining between them. The CDR3 contains 12 residues. The CDR3 DNA is TGTGCCAGCAAGAGTCAGGGCCATGAGCAGTTCTTC. Translated, it gives CASKSQGHEQFF.

The chain couples TRBV2 to TRBJ2-1; maybe TRBD1 (7 bases). The CDR3 is 12 residues long. Trimming removed 9 bases at V and 7 bases at J, with 13 bases between. Germline lookup yields CDR1 SNHLY and CDR2 FYNNEI. The CDR3 is CARGPGGNEQFF. CDR3 sequence (DNA): TGTGCCAGAGGACCAGGGGGGAATGAGCAGTTCTTC.

The chain uses TRBV18 and TRBJ1-1, with unresolved D. Germline V gene data show CDR1 as KGHSH and CDR2 as LQKENI. Trimming left V 6 bases short and J 1 base short, with 9 bases between. This CDR3 has 13 residues. Written as DNA, the CDR3 is TGTGCCAGCTCCGCTAATAAGAACACTGAAGCTTTCTTT. Its translation is CASSANKNTEAFF.

This clone showed up just once. The chain links TRBV28 to TRBJ2-7; 10 bases agree with TRBD1. This CDR3 is 13 amino acids long. Losses at the gene ends were 7 bases for V and 4 bases for J; bases not matched to a gene: 4. Per germline, CDR1 MDHEN and CDR2 SYDVKM. In DNA, the CDR3 is TGTGCCAGCAACCGGGACAGGGGTTACGAGCAGTACTTC. Its translation: CASNRDRGYEQYF.